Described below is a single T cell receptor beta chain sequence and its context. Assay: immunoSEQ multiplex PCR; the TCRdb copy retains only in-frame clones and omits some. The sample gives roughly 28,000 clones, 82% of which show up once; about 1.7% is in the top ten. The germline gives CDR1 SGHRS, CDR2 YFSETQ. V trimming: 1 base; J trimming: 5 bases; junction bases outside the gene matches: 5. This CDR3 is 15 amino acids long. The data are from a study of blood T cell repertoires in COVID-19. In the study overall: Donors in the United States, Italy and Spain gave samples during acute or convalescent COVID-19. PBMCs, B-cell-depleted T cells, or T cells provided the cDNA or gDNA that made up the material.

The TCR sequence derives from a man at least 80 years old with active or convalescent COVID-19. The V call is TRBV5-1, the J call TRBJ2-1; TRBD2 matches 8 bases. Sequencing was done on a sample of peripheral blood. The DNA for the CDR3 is TGCGCCAGCAGCTTGCTGAGCGGGGGAAACAATGAGCAGTTCTTC. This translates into CASSLLSGGNNEQFF. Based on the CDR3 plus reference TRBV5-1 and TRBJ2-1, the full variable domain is KAGVTQTPRYLIKTRGQQVTLSCSPISGHRSVSWYQQTPGQGLQFLFEYFSETQRNKGNFPGRFSGRQFSNSRSEMNVSTLELGDSALYLCASSLLSGGNNEQFFGPGTRLTVL.